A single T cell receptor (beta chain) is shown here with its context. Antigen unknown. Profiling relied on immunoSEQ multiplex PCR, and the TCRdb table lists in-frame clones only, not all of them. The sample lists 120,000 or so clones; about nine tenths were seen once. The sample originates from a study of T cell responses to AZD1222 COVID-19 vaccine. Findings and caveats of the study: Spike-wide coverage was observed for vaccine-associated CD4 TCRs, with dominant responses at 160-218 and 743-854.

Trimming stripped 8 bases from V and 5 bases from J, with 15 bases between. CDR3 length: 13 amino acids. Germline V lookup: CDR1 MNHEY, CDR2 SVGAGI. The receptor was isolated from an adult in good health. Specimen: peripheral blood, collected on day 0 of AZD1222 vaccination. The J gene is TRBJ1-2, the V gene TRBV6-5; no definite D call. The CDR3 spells CASSPGIGYGYTF. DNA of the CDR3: TGTGCCAGCTCTCCGGGAATAGGGTATGGCTACACCTTC.